This entry lists 29 T cell receptor beta chains sequenced from one sample in a study of cytomegalovirus exposure and HLA in healthy donors. Primers for the PCR totalled 60 Vbeta and 13 Jbeta. Some clones are missing from TCRdb's copy, which holds only in-frame ones; the method was immunoSEQ multiplex PCR. The sample shows fewer than 140,000 clones, about two thirds of them seen only once. Sample: PBMCs. The source is a female donor in good health and CMV-seronegative.

The chain uses TRBV7-8 and TRBJ2-5; D is ambiguous. V was trimmed by 2 bases and J by 5 bases, leaving 15 bases between them. The CDR3 is 15 residues long. The germline V gene encodes CDR1 SGHVS and CDR2 FQNEAQ. CDR3 DNA sequence: TGTGCCAGCAGCTTACTTAACCTAGAATTGGAGACCCAGTACTTC. It is translated as CASSLLNLELETQYF.

V and J are TRBV5-1 and TRBJ2-3; 9 nucleotides match TRBD1. Germline CDR1 SGHRS, CDR2 YFSETQ. Unmatched junction bases numbered 1, after V lost 3 bases and J lost 2 bases. The CDR3 sequence is 14 residues long. The CDR3 DNA is TGCGCCAGCAGCTGGACAGGGGACACAGATACGCAGTATTTT. Its translation is CASSWTGDTDTQYF.

The chain links TRBV5-4 to TRBJ2-7; the match to TRBD1 covers 8 bases. V was pared by 5 bases and J by 0 bases, with 10 bases of the junction left unmatched. The V gene's germline CDR1 is SGHNT and CDR2 YYREEE (reference sequence). The CDR3 is made up of 16 amino acids. CDR3 in DNA: TGTGCCAGCAGTCAGGAATACAGGGGGAGCTCCTACGAGCAGTACTTC. Translating it yields CASSQEYRGSSYEQYF.

V gene TRBV7-8 combines with J gene TRBJ2-7, with 8 nucleotides matching TRBD1. Trimming cost V 1 base and J 6 bases; bases outside gene matches: 8. This CDR3 has 15 residues. Germline V CDR1 and CDR2: SGHVS, FQNEAQ. The CDR3 is CASSLEGAGGVEQYF. The CDR3 bases are TGTGCCAGCAGCTTAGAAGGGGCAGGGGGCGTCGAGCAGTACTTC.

V usage is TRBV7-9 and J usage is TRBJ2-7; TRBD2 matches 9 bases. V was pared by 0 bases and J by 3 bases, with 0 bases of the junction left unmatched. This CDR3 has 14 residues. In germline, CDR1 is SEHNR, CDR2 FQNEAQ (reference sequence). DNA of the CDR3: TGTGCCAGCAGCTTAGCTAGCGGGAGCTACGAGCAGTACTTC. It encodes CASSLASGSYEQYF.

CDR3 loop: CASSRGNTEAFF. DNA for the CDR3: TGTGCCAGCAGTCGGGGGAACACTGAAGCTTTCTTT. V usage is TRBV6-5 and J usage is TRBJ1-1; no firm D call. The CDR3 consists of 12 residues. CDR1 and CDR2 (germline): MNHEY, SVGAGI. V lost 5 bases and J lost 1, with 5 bases in between.

The V gene is TRBV14, the J gene TRBJ1-4; D possibly corresponds to TRBD1 (6 bases). This CDR3 region has 16 residues. Germline CDR1 SGHDN, CDR2 FVKESK. Trimming removed 4 bases from V and 7 bases from J, with 19 bases in between. As DNA, the CDR3 is TGTGCCAGCAGCCCGATAGAAACAGGGAGAGGTGAAAAACTGTTTTTT. Its protein product is CASSPIETGRGEKLFF.

This chain uses TRBV10-3 with TRBJ2-1; 7 bases fit TRBD2. CDR1 is ENHRY, CDR2 SYGVKD, per germline. J was trimmed by 3 bases and V by 4 bases; bases with no gene match: 9. The CDR3 totals 16 residues. Written as DNA, the CDR3 is TGTGCCATCAGTGGGTTCGGGGGGATCGACTACAATGAGCAGTTCTTC. Translated, it gives CAISGFGGIDYNEQFF.

In this sample, this clone turned up once. J is TRBJ2-6 and V is TRBV28; 9 bases align to TRBD1. CDR3 length: 20 residues. Germline assignment: CDR1 MDHEN and CDR2 SYDVKM. V lost 1 base and J lost 1; bases outside the gene matches: 11. Here the CDR3 reads CASSLSLLGQGISGANVLTF. The CDR3 nucleotides read TGTGCCAGCAGTTTATCTCTCCTAGGACAGGGGATTTCTGGGGCCAACGTCCTGACTTTC.

This clone has a count of ten or more. DNA for the CDR3: TGTGCCAGCAGCTTGTCCTTTCTCCGGAGTGTGGCTGATGGGGCCAACGTCCTGACTTTC. As protein: CASSLSFLRSVADGANVLTF. This chain joins TRBV5-5 and TRBJ2-6; D is uncertain. The CDR3 loop spans 20 amino acids. Germline CDR1 is SGHKS and CDR2 is YYEKEE (reference sequence). Trimming left V 1 base short and J 3 bases short, with 23 bases between. Full variable domain (missing parts from reference TRBV5-5 and TRBJ2-6): DAGVTQSPTHLIKTRGQQVTLRCSPISGHKSVSWYQQVLGQGPQFIFQYYEKEERGRGNFPDRFSARQFPNYSSELNVNALLLGDSALYLCASSLSFLRSVADGANVLTFGAGSRLTVL.

The gene calls are TRBV5-1 and TRBJ1-4; D perhaps matches TRBD1 (6 bases). The CDR3 is made up of 14 amino acids. From germline, CDR1 is SGHRS and CDR2 YFSETQ. Trimming shortened V by 1 base and J by 8 bases, and 12 bases separated the two germline ends. The CDR3 sequence is CASSLTGNDEKLFF. The DNA of the CDR3 is TGCGCCAGCAGCTTGACAGGGAACGACGAAAAACTGTTTTTT.

In this sample, this clone turned up a few times. V usage is TRBV11-3 and J usage is TRBJ2-7, with D possibly TRBD1 on 6 matching bases. V was shortened by 0 bases and J by 7 bases, with 10 bases between the two germline ends. The CDR3 is 13 amino acids. Per germline, CDR1 SGHNT and CDR2 YENEEA. The CDR3 here is CASSLDRTGEQYF. DNA of the CDR3: TGTGCCAGCAGCTTAGATAGAACAGGGGAGCAGTACTTC.

The chain employs TRBV5-5 and TRBJ2-1; 9 bases fit TRBD2. The CDR3 is made up of 15 amino acids. The germline gives CDR1 SGHKS, CDR2 YYEKEE (reference sequence). The V gene end was trimmed by 2 bases and the J gene end by 4 bases; junction bases not matched to a gene: 4. The CDR3 coding sequence is TGTGCCAGCAGCTTCAGACTAGCGGCGTACAATGAGCAGTTCTTC. Its translation is CASSFRLAAYNEQFF.

The V gene is TRBV7-2, the J gene TRBJ1-3, with D unclear. Germline V CDR1 and CDR2: SGHTA, FQGNSA. The CDR3 spans 17 residues. V was pared by 4 bases and J by 2 bases, with 18 bases between. CDR3 sequence reads: CASSSHAGSFTGNTIYF. In nucleotides, the CDR3 is TGTGCCAGCAGCTCCCACGCCGGGTCGTTCACTGGAAACACCATATATTTT.

This chain links TRBV19 with TRBJ1-1; 11 nucleotides line up with TRBD1. Unmatched junction bases numbered 4, after V lost 5 bases and J lost 5 bases. CDR1 LNHDA and CDR2 SQIVND come from the germline V gene (reference sequence). CDR3 length equals 14 residues. The CDR3 loop reads CASSLGQGETEAFF. CDR3 coding DNA: TGTGCCAGTAGTCTGGGACAGGGGGAAACTGAAGCTTTCTTT.

In its sample, this clone was seen a few times. The V gene is TRBV5-1, the J gene TRBJ2-5, with 8 bases lining up with TRBD1. CDR1 is SGHRS and CDR2 is YFSETQ in the germline V gene. This CDR3 spans 15 amino acids. V trimming: 4 bases; J trimming: 3 bases; junction bases outside the gene matches: 8. For the CDR3, the DNA is TGCGCCAGCAGCCCGAACAGGGGGGCAAAAGAGACCCAGTACTTC. This encodes CASSPNRGAKETQYF.

This chain links TRBV7-9 with TRBJ2-5; 11 nucleotides line up with TRBD2. The DNA matches TRBJ2-7 better at its end, which makes the J call doubtful. Germline V gene sequence: CDR1 SEHNR, CDR2 FQNEAQ (reference sequence). The CDR3 consists of 15 residues. The CDR3 loop reads CASSPIAGGIYEQYF. The CDR3 nucleotides read TGTGCCAGCAGCCCGATAGCGGGAGGGATCTACGAGCAGTACTTC.

The chain combines TRBV10-3 with TRBJ1-5; D is undetermined. V was trimmed by 0 bases and J by 2 bases, leaving 8 bases between them. CDR3 length equals 15 residues. Germline V lookup: CDR1 ENHRY, CDR2 SYGVKD. The CDR3 region is CAISESRSGNQPQHF. In nucleotides, the CDR3 is TGTGCCATCAGTGAGTCCAGATCTGGCAATCAGCCCCAGCATTTT.

This clone was seen a handful of times. The J gene is TRBJ1-1, the V gene TRBV7-2, with 9 bases fitting TRBD1. V dropped 1 base and J dropped 4; count of bases not matched to a gene: 7. This CDR3 has 16 amino acids. CDR1 SGHTA and CDR2 FQGNSA come from the germline V gene. The CDR3 DNA is TGTGCCAGCAGCTTAGAGGACAGGGGCTTAGCCACTGAAGCTTTCTTT. Residues: CASSLEDRGLATEAFF.

The chain joins TRBV4-2 to TRBJ2-1; no clear D. This CDR3 contains 16 residues. V was clipped by 0 bases and J by 0 bases, with 9 bases between them. From germline, CDR1 is LGHNA and CDR2 YNFKEQ. The CDR3 bases are TGTGCCAGCAGCCAAGAAATACAACCCTCCTACAATGAGCAGTTCTTC. Protein product: CASSQEIQPSYNEQFF.

V usage is TRBV2 and J usage is TRBJ2-7; 9 positions match TRBD2. V lost 11 bases and J lost 2; bases outside the gene matches: 13. This CDR3 is 15 amino acids long. Germline CDR1 and CDR2: SNHLY and FYNNEI. The CDR3 loop reads CAGRTTSGRTYEQYF. In DNA form, the CDR3 reads TGTGCCGGGAGGACGACTAGCGGTCGTACCTACGAGCAGTACTTC. Drawing the rest from reference TRBV2 and TRBJ2-7, the complete variable domain is EPEVTQTPSHQVTQMGQEVILRCVPISNHLYFYWYRQILGQKVEFLVSFYNNEISEKSEIFDDQFSVERPDGSNFTLKIRSTKLEDSAMYFCAGRTTSGRTYEQYFGPGTRLTVT.

The V and J genes are TRBV9 and TRBJ2-3; D may be TRBD2 (5 bases). V lost 4 bases to trimming and J lost 4 bases, with 13 bases between them. The length of the CDR3 is 14 residues. In germline, CDR1 is SGDLS, CDR2 YYNGEE. In DNA form, the CDR3 reads TGTGCCAGCAGCACCCCCGACTACCCAGATACGCAGTATTTT. As protein: CASSTPDYPDTQYF. Looking up the rest from reference TRBV9 and TRBJ2-3 gives the full variable domain: DSGVTQTPKHLITATGQRVTLRCSPRSGDLSVYWYQQSLDQGLQFLIQYYNGEERAKGNILERFSAQQFPDLHSELNLSSLELGDSALYFCASSTPDYPDTQYFGPGTRLTVL.

CDR3 bases: TGCGCCAGCAGACGGCCAGGGAAACCCTTGGCTAACACTGAAGCTTTCTTT. Translation gives CASRRPGKPLANTEAFF. V usage is TRBV5-1 and J usage is TRBJ1-1; maybe TRBD1 (5 bases). V lost 5 bases, J lost 2 bases, and 22 bases lay in between. The CDR3 has 17 amino acids. Germline CDR1 SGHRS, CDR2 YFSETQ.

The chain employs TRBV4-2 and TRBJ2-1, with 9 positions matching TRBD1. The CDR3 loop spans 18 amino acids. Germline CDR1 reads LGHNA; CDR2 reads YNFKEQ. V lost 0 bases and J lost 7; bases outside the gene matches: 13. CDR3 DNA sequence: TGTGCCAGCAGCCAAGAAAGACACCCTGGGACAGGGTTAAATGAGCAGTTCTTC. It is translated as CASSQERHPGTGLNEQFF.

The CDR3 sequence is CASSTRDRGSEQFF. DNA of the CDR3: TGTGCCAGCAGTACCCGGGACAGGGGTTCGGAGCAGTTCTTC. The genes are TRBV6-1 and TRBJ2-1, with TRBD1 matching over 10 bases. V shed 5 bases, J shed 10 bases, and the junction held 8 bases outside the gene matches. Per the germline V gene, CDR1 is MNHNS and CDR2 is SASEGT. The CDR3 is made up of 14 amino acids.

The CDR3 spells CASSVGQSTEAFF. CDR3 coding DNA: TGTGCCAGCAGCGTGGGACAGAGCACTGAAGCTTTCTTT. The chain has TRBV7-6 and TRBJ1-1, with 7 nucleotides matching TRBD1. The CDR3 loop spans 13 amino acids. From germline, CDR1 is SGHVS and CDR2 FNYEAQ. With 5 bases clipped from V and 4 bases from J, the junction kept 4 bases outside the gene matches.

The CDR3 region is CASWGIDGQESYETQYF. The CDR3 DNA is TGTGCCAGCTGGGGAATAGACGGACAGGAGAGTTACGAGACCCAGTACTTC. The chain carries TRBV2 and TRBJ2-5; 7 nucleotides line up with TRBD1. The V segment lost 8 bases and the J segment 5 bases; nucleotides outside the gene matches: 20. The length of the CDR3 is 17 residues. Germline V lookup: CDR1 SNHLY, CDR2 FYNNEI.

This chain links TRBV30 with TRBJ2-3; 10 bases are shared with TRBD2. Germline values: CDR1 GTSNPN, CDR2 SVGIG (reference sequence). CDR3 length: 14 amino acids. V was pared by 4 bases and J by 3 bases, with 4 bases of the junction left unmatched. CDR3 DNA: TGTGCCTGGACCTCGGGACTAGCGACAGATACGCAGTATTTT. Residues: CAWTSGLATDTQYF.

This chain joins TRBV11-3 and TRBJ2-2; 16 positions agree with TRBD2. Germline values: CDR1 SGHNT, CDR2 YENEEA. V gave up 5 bases and J gave up 6 bases; unmatched junction bases: 3. The CDR3 sequence is 16 residues long. The CDR3 is CASSTGLAGGSGELFF. DNA of the CDR3: TGTGCCAGCAGCACGGGACTAGCGGGAGGGTCCGGGGAGCTGTTTTTT.